This is a list of T cell receptor beta chains from one sample in a study of CD8 T cells in ankylosing spondylitis. MiXCR, applied by TCRdb to the 5' RACE reads, yields one record per CDR3 protein. Of 150,000 to 200,000 distinct CDR3 sequences detected, roughly 20% appear once; the ten largest clones hold approximately 4%. Specimen: blood, either unsorted or a sorted T cell fraction (not recorded which). The receptor source for this set is a male donor aged 10-29 years with ankylosing spondylitis or in good health (not recorded which). The CDR3 runs from the conserved cysteine through the conserved F or W. D genes are given only for firm matches. Rows may omit the clone size; those that give it use once, few, many or a size class.

j_call v_call clone_size d_call cdr3_nt cdr3_aa
TRBJ2-1 TRBV5-4 many . TGTGCCAGCAGCAAGGGGGGGGGGAATGAGCAGTTCTTC CASSKGGGNEQFF
TRBJ1-2 TRBV5-1 many TRBD1 TGCGCCAGCAGCGACGGGACAGGAAACTATGGCTACACCTTC CASSDGTGNYGYTF
TRBJ2-4 TRBV29-1 many . TGCAGCGTGGACGGGCTAGCCAAAAACATTCAGTACTTC CSVDGLAKNIQYF
TRBJ2-3 TRBV9 many . TGTGCCAGCAGCGTAGCGGGAGCCACCTCGGATACGCAGTATTTT CASSVAGATSDTQYF
TRBJ1-1 TRBV30 many TRBD1 TGTGCCTGGAGTCCGACAGGGGACACTGAAGCTTTCTTT CAWSPTGDTEAFF
TRBJ2-1 TRBV19 many TRBD2 TGTGCCAGTAGGACTAGCGGTTCTGATTACAATGAGCAGTTCTTC CASRTSGSDYNEQFF
TRBJ1-1 TRBV12-3/TRBV12-4 many . TGTGCCAGCAGTCCCCGGGACGTAGTTATGAACACTGAAGCTTTCTTT CASSPRDVVMNTEAFF
TRBJ2-7 TRBV28 . . TGTGCCAGCAGATCCCGTGGGACCTCAAACTACGAGCAGTACTTC CASRSRGTSNYEQYF
TRBJ2-5 TRBV3-1 many . TGTGCCAGCAGCCAAGATGTGGAGACCCAGTACTTC CASSQDVETQYF
TRBJ1-1 TRBV5-1 many . TGCGCCAGCAGCTGGAAAGGGGAGAACACTGAAGCTTTCTTT CASSWKGENTEAFF
TRBJ2-7 TRBV5-1 many TRBD1 TGCGCCAGCAGCTCTACGGACAGGGCCGAGCAGTACTTC CASSSTDRAEQYF
TRBJ1-4 TRBV4-3 many . TGCGCCAGCAGCCCGGCAACTAATGAAAAACTGTTTTTT CASSPATNEKLFF
TRBJ2-3 TRBV9 many . TGTGCCAGCAGCGCCAGGATAGCAGATACGCAGTATTTT CASSARIADTQYF
TRBJ2-3 TRBV29-1 . . TGCAGCGAAAGGGGGGGGGCAGGGAACACAGATACGCAGTATTTT CSERGGAGNTDTQYF
TRBJ2-1 TRBV4-2 many TRBD2 TGTGCCAGCAGCGCACTAGCGGGGAGCTCCTACAATGAGCAGTTCTTC CASSALAGSSYNEQFF
TRBJ1-5 TRBV5-4 many . TGTGCCAGCAGAAATGACGGTTCGGGGCCCCAGCATTTT CASRNDGSGPQHF
TRBJ2-5 TRBV20-1 . . TGCAGTGCGCGCAGGGTGGCACAAGAGACCCAGTACTTC CSARRVAQETQYF
TRBJ2-5 TRBV12-3/TRBV12-4 many . TGTGCCAGCAGCCCCCCGCAGTACTTC CASSPPQYF
TRBJ1-3 TRBV29-1 few . TGCAGCGTTGAAAGAGGATCTGGAAACACCATATATTTT CSVERGSGNTIYF
TRBJ2-4 TRBV7-2 many . TGTGCCAGCAGCTTTAGTGTGTCCAAAAACATTCAGTACTTC CASSFSVSKNIQYF
TRBJ2-1 TRBV20-1 many . TGCAGTGCTCCGCCAAGCCAGGGGTACAATGAGCAGTTCTTC CSAPPSQGYNEQFF
TRBJ1-5 TRBV11-2 many TRBD1 TGTGCCAGCAGCGCCCAGGGGGGGGGGCCCCAGCATTTT CASSAQGGGPQHF
TRBJ2-2 TRBV10-2 many . TGCGCCAGCAGTGATTCCCAGCCTAACACCGGGGAGCTGTTTTTT CASSDSQPNTGELFF
TRBJ2-5 TRBV30 many TRBD1 TGTGCCTGGAGTGTAGGGGGCGGAGAGACCCAGTACTTC CAWSVGGGETQYF
TRBJ1-1 TRBV29-1 many . TGCAGCGTTGTCGGGGGGGATGGGACTGAAGCTTTCTTT CSVVGGDGTEAFF
TRBJ2-1 TRBV5-1 many TRBD2 TGCGCCAGCAGCTGGACTAGCGGGAGCTCCTACAATGAGCAGTTCTTC CASSWTSGSSYNEQFF
TRBJ2-5 TRBV5-5 many . TGTGCCAGCAGCTTACATGGAGAGACCCAGTACTTC CASSLHGETQYF
TRBJ2-1 TRBV12-3/TRBV12-4 many . TGTGCCAGCAGTCGTCCGAGCTACAATGAGCAGTTCTTC CASSRPSYNEQFF
TRBJ2-1 TRBV20-1 . . TGCAGTGCGCACGCCTCGGCAGGGGATGAGCAGTTCTTC CSAHASAGDEQFF
TRBJ2-4 TRBV28 many . TGTGCCAGCAGCCTAGCCTCGGAAAACATTCAGTACTTC CASSLASENIQYF
TRBJ2-7 TRBV11-2 many . TGTGCCAGCAGCTTAGGTGGATCCTTCTCTTACGAGCAGTACTTC CASSLGGSFSYEQYF
TRBJ2-7 TRBV4-3 few . TGCGCCAGCAGCCAAGATCGGACCTACGAGCAGTACTTC CASSQDRTYEQYF
TRBJ1-4 TRBV14 many . TGTGCCAGCAGCCAAGACGGCGGGTTTCTTGAAAAACTGTTTTTT CASSQDGGFLEKLFF
TRBJ1-2 TRBV6-5 many . TGTGCCAGCAGTTACTCACCAGGGGAAGATGGCTACACCTTC CASSYSPGEDGYTF
TRBJ2-3 TRBV5-1 many . TGCGCCAGCAGCTCCTACCCTGAGGGGGAAGATACGCAGTATTTT CASSSYPEGEDTQYF
TRBJ2-3 TRBV18 . . TGTGCCAGCTCACCATCCCAGGTCCCAGATACGCAGTATTTT CASSPSQVPDTQYF
TRBJ1-1 TRBV20-1 many . TGCAGTGGATTACAGGGTAACACTGAAGCTTTCTTT CSGLQGNTEAFF
TRBJ2-5 TRBV7-2 . TRBD1 TGTGCCAGCAGCTTCCTTGGGACAGAAGAGACCCAGTACTTC CASSFLGTEETQYF
TRBJ2-7 TRBV4-2 many TRBD2 TGTGCCAGCAGCCAAGCTCCTAGCGGGAGGGCCGGAAGCTACGAGCAGTACTTC CASSQAPSGRAGSYEQYF
TRBJ2-1 TRBV11-2 many . TGTGCCAGCCAGAGTTTGGGGAATGAGCAGTTCTTC CASQSLGNEQFF
TRBJ1-1 TRBV29-1 many . TGCAGCGTTGAAGGACAGTTGAACACTGAAGCTTTCTTT CSVEGQLNTEAFF
TRBJ2-2 TRBV6-5 once TRBD2 TGTGCCAGCAGTTACTCGACTAGCGGAACAACCGGGGAGCTGTTTTTT CASSYSTSGTTGELFF
TRBJ2-7 TRBV29-1 . TRBD2 TGCAGCGCTGCCGGGACTAAATACGAGCAGTACTTC CSAAGTKYEQYF
TRBJ2-3 TRBV25-1 . TRBD2 TGTGCCAGCAGGCCACGGACTAGCGGGAGGCCGGTAACCGAGGGCCATGGCACAGATACGCAGTATTTT CASRPRTSGRPVTEGHGTDTQYF
TRBJ2-1 TRBV29-1 many TRBD2 TGCAGCGTTGAAACTTCGCACCTCGACCCTTCAAGCGGGAGCGAGTTCTTC CSVETSHLDPSSGSEFF
TRBJ2-4 TRBV27 . . TGTGCCAGCAGTCCCTTAGGGGGGGGAGCCAAAAACATTCAGTACTTC CASSPLGGGAKNIQYF
TRBJ2-5 TRBV6-5 many TRBD1 TGTGCCAGCAGTTACCGCACAGGGGCGGCGGAGACCCAGTACTTC CASSYRTGAAETQYF
TRBJ1-1 TRBV10-2 many TRBD1 TGCGCCAGCAGTGAGTCGACGGGGACAGGGTTTGCTGAAGCTTTCTTT CASSESTGTGFAEAFF
TRBJ2-1 TRBV7-9 few . TGTGCCAGCAGCTTATCTTACGGTCAGTTCTTC CASSLSYGQFF
TRBJ2-5 TRBV18 many . TGTGCCAGCTCACCACCTAAAGAGACCCAGTACTTC CASSPPKETQYF
TRBJ2-2 TRBV7-8 many . TGTGCCAGCACGACCCAGCGAGAGAACACCGGGGAGCTGTTTTTT CASTTQRENTGELFF
TRBJ1-4 TRBV7-6 few . TGTGCCAGCAGCCGGTCAAGGGGCGGCGAAAAACTGTTTTTT CASSRSRGGEKLFF
TRBJ1-2 TRBV30 many . TGTGCCTGGAATCTGGAACAGGGTAGCTATGGCTACACCTTC CAWNLEQGSYGYTF